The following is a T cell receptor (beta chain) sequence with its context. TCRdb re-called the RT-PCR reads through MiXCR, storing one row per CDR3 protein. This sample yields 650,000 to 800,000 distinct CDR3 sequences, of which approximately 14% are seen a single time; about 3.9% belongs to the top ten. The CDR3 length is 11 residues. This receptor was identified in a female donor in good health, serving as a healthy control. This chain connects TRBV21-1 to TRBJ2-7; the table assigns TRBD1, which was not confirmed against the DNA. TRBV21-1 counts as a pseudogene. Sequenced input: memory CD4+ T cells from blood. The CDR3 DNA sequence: TGTGCCAGCCCCGGGGTCCACGAGCAGTACTTC. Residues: CASPGVHEQYF.